This passage covers 4 T cell receptor beta chains from one sample sequenced in a study of blood T cell repertoires in COVID-19. Assay: immunoSEQ multiplex PCR; the TCRdb copy retains only in-frame clones and omits some. The data hold under 110,000 clones, with 60% to 85% observed a single time. Specimen: peripheral blood. These receptors all come from an older man with COVID-19, enrolled during active disease.

This clone was counted at least ten times. Within the sample, other DNA sequences also encode this same CDR3. This chain connects TRBV13 to TRBJ2-7; D remains unclear. This CDR3 has 14 residues. CDR1 and CDR2 from the germline V gene are PRHDT and FYEKMQ (reference sequence). Trimming took off 0 bases at V and 2 bases at J, with 8 bases between the two ends. In DNA, the CDR3 is TGTGCCAGCAGCTTAGGCAGGCGAGCCTACGAGCAGTACTTC. Translating it yields CASSLGRRAYEQYF.

This rearrangement joins TRBV2 to TRBJ1-3; 10 bases are a match to TRBD1. This CDR3 contains 15 residues. The germline V gene encodes CDR1 SNHLY and CDR2 FYNNEI. The ends lost 4 bases at V and 1 base at J; junction bases unmatched: 1. CDR3 region: CASSGQGASGNTIYF. For the CDR3, the DNA is TGTGCCAGCAGTGGACAGGGGGCTTCTGGAAACACCATATATTTT.

The chain joins TRBV5-1 to TRBJ2-3; 9 bases match TRBD2. Germline V gives CDR1 SGHRS, CDR2 YFSETQ. The CDR3 has 16 residues. V lost 0 bases, J lost 2 bases, and 4 bases stayed unmatched. CDR3 sequence (DNA): TGCGCCAGCAGCTTGGTACTAGCGGGCGACACAGATACGCAGTATTTT. Encoded protein: CASSLVLAGDTDTQYF.

J is TRBJ2-1 and V is TRBV29-1; maybe TRBD1 (6 bases). The CDR3 has 13 residues. Trimming took 6 bases from V and 10 from J, leaving 19 bases between them. Germline CDR1 and CDR2: SQVTM and ANQGSEA. CDR3 nucleotides: TGCAGCGTCGGGACAACCGCAACGGGGGAGCAGTTCTTC. Translating it yields CSVGTTATGEQFF.